This entry lists 30 T cell receptor beta chains sequenced from one sample in a study of T cells in Graves' hyperthyroidism and ophthalmopathy. There were TCR beta CDR3 regions amplified from RNA transcripts. The TCR CDR3 first-round RT-PCR relied on the HTBI primer set. One entry per CDR3 protein, called by TCRdb with MiXCR from the multiplex PCR reads. The sample carries 500,000 to 750,000 distinct CDR3 sequences, 14% recorded once. Sequenced sample: blood. The source is a woman younger than 35 with Graves' ophthalmopathy.

This clonotype was observed a few times. The chain joins TRBV27 to TRBJ2-2; TRBD2 matches 12 bases. Germline V gene lookup returns CDR1 MNHEY and CDR2 SMNVEV (reference sequence). The CDR3 runs to 16 residues. Trimming removed 5 bases from V and 6 bases from J; junction bases left unmatched: 7. Here the CDR3 reads CASSVQASGGAGELFF. The CDR3 DNA follows: TGTGCCAGCAGTGTACAGGCTAGCGGGGGGGCCGGGGAGCTGTTTTTT.

This clonotype was seen a few times. The V gene is TRBV25-1, the J gene TRBJ1-1, with unresolved D. Deletions cut 2 bases from V and 4 bases from J, with 8 bases between. The CDR3 is made up of 13 amino acids. Germline V gene sequence: CDR1 MGHDK, CDR2 SYGVNS. The CDR3 bases are TGTGCCAGCAGTGAACCCCTTCGCACTGAAGCTTTCTTT. This sequence encodes CASSEPLRTEAFF.

This clonotype has ten or more counts. This sequence joins TRBV14 and TRBJ2-7; no firm D call. With 0 bases removed from V and 0 bases from J, the gap between germline ends came to 12 bases. This CDR3 contains 16 residues. Germline V gene data show CDR1 as SGHDN and CDR2 as FVKESK. The CDR3 sequence: CASSQEGTHGSYEQYF. CDR3 DNA: TGTGCCAGCAGCCAAGAAGGCACCCACGGCTCCTACGAGCAGTACTTC.

This clonotype has ten or more counts. This chain uses TRBV12-3 or TRBV12-4 with TRBJ1-3, with TRBD1 identical over 8 bases. The V and J ends lost 5 bases and 0 bases, in that order; junction bases with no gene match: 6. This CDR3 spans 16 amino acids. The CDR3 DNA reads as TGTGCCAGCAGTCGGGGACAGGCCCTCTCTGGAAACACCATATATTTT. Its translation: CASSRGQALSGNTIYF.

This clonotype was detected many times. The chain combines TRBV12-3 or TRBV12-4 with TRBJ2-2; a possible D gene is TRBD2 (6 bases). The CDR3 consists of 14 residues. The V end lost 5 bases, the J end lost 4 bases, and 11 bases lay between the germline ends. The CDR3, as DNA: TGTGCCAGCAGTCTTGGAGGGCCCACCGGGGAGCTGTTTTTT. Its translation is CASSLGGPTGELFF.

Points on this clonotype: An end of the junction differs from the germline gene, which may be a read error. The genes are TRBV7-7 and TRBJ2-1; TRBD2 matches at 8 bases. CDR3 length: 20 amino acids. Germline values: CDR1 SSHAT, CDR2 FNYEAQ (reference sequence). The CDR3 nucleotides are TGTGCTAGCAGCCCCGGGCGGGGAGGTGATGCGGGAGGTTCCTACAATGAGCAGTTCTTC. Translation: CASSPGRGGDAGGSYNEQFF.

This clonotype came up many times. The J gene is TRBJ1-1, the V gene TRBV6-2 or TRBV6-3, with D possibly being TRBD1 (5 bases). The V end lost 4 bases, the J end lost 3 bases, and 18 bases lay between the germline ends. This CDR3 has 16 residues. Germline CDR1 and CDR2: MNHEY and SVGEGT. The CDR3 protein is CASSSDKGGVDTEAFF. CDR3 DNA: TGTGCCAGCAGTTCCGATAAGGGAGGGGTGGACACTGAAGCTTTCTTT.

This clonotype showed up just a few times. The V gene is TRBV11-2, the J gene TRBJ2-3; TRBD1 matches at 9 bases. The junction had 3 bases not matched to a gene; V was cut back by 2 bases and J by 0 bases. The germline V gene has CDR1 SGHAT and CDR2 FQNNGV. The CDR3 consists of 16 residues. CDR3 coding DNA: TGTGCCAGCAGCTTATACAGGGGGCTAAGCACAGATACGCAGTATTTT. Its translation: CASSLYRGLSTDTQYF.

This clonotype was observed at least ten times. The chain joins TRBV7-9 to TRBJ2-7; either TRBD1 or TRBD2 may supply D (5 bases each). In germline, CDR1 is SEHNR, CDR2 FQNEAQ (reference sequence). Trimming shortened V by 5 bases and J by 1 base, and 15 bases separated the two germline ends. The length of the CDR3 is 15 residues. In DNA form, the CDR3 reads TGTGCCAGCAGCCCAGGACTTGGGGGATCCTACGAGCAGTACTTC. It codes for CASSPGLGGSYEQYF.

This clonotype is judged large (0.1 to 1%). This chain links TRBV7-9 with TRBJ2-1; 10 nucleotides agree with TRBD2. The V and J ends lost 4 bases and 7 bases, in that order; junction bases with no gene match: 4. The V gene's germline CDR1 is SEHNR and CDR2 FQNEAQ (reference sequence). The CDR3 runs to 14 residues. This CDR3 is CASSSASGGNEQFF. CDR3 sequence (DNA): TGTGCCAGCAGCTCCGCTAGCGGGGGAAATGAGCAGTTCTTC.

CDR3 protein: CASSLGLAGVRTGELFF. DNA for the CDR3: TGCGCCAGCAGCTTGGGACTAGCGGGAGTAAGGACCGGGGAGCTGTTTTTT. The chain couples TRBV5-1 to TRBJ2-2, with TRBD2 identical over 12 bases. V was pared by 0 bases and J by 5 bases, with 5 bases of the junction left unmatched. The length of the CDR3 is 17 residues. Per germline, CDR1 SGHRS and CDR2 YFSETQ.

This clonotype was counted ten times or more. The chain joins TRBV6-2 or TRBV6-3 to TRBJ1-1, with D maybe TRBD1 (5 bases). Trimming cost V 5 bases and J 0 bases, with 13 bases left between them. The CDR3 runs to 15 residues. CDR1 and CDR2 from the germline V gene are MNHEY and SVGEGT. The CDR3 reads CASSPEGWMNTEAFF. For the CDR3, the DNA is TGTGCCAGCAGTCCGGAGGGGTGGATGAACACTGAAGCTTTCTTT.

The sample holds many counts of this clonotype. The genes are TRBV28 and TRBJ2-6; D may be TRBD2 (6 bases). Deletions cut 6 bases from V and 4 bases from J, with 16 bases between. This CDR3 spans 16 amino acids. Germline CDR1 and CDR2: MDHEN and SYDVKM. The CDR3 region is CASSSSWGVGANVLTF. In nucleotides, the CDR3 is TGTGCCAGCAGCTCATCCTGGGGGGTAGGGGCCAACGTCCTGACTTTC.

Concerning this clonotype: Being one base from a much bigger clone, this may be a read error. J is TRBJ2-1 and V is TRBV27, with 11 bases that match TRBD2. There are 13 residues in the CDR3. The V gene's germline CDR1 is MNHEY and CDR2 SMNVEV (reference sequence). The ends lost 8 bases at V and 5 bases at J; junction bases unmatched: 2. CDR3 region: CASGTSGHNEQFF. In nucleotides, the CDR3 is TGTGCCAGCGGGACTAGCGGCCACAATGAGCAGTTCTTC.

The sample holds many counts of this clonotype. The genes are TRBV7-9 and TRBJ2-5; 10 bases fit TRBD2. Germline lookup yields CDR1 SEHNR and CDR2 FQNEAQ (reference sequence). J lost 5 bases, V lost 4 bases, and 13 bases had no gene match. The CDR3 is 17 amino acids. CDR3 sequence (DNA): TGTGCCAGCAGCTCAGAGAGGCTAGCGGGAGTTGGGGAGACCCAGTACTTC. This encodes CASSSERLAGVGETQYF.

Ten or more counts support this clonotype. The chain is built from TRBV6-1 and TRBJ2-7; 9 nucleotides agree with TRBD1. The V gene's germline CDR1 is MNHNS and CDR2 SASEGT. The CDR3 sequence is 13 residues long. J gave up 5 bases and V 8 bases, and 7 bases lay outside the gene matches. The CDR3 is CASRQTGGDEQYF. The CDR3 DNA sequence: TGTGCCAGCCGGCAAACAGGGGGCGACGAGCAGTACTTC.

This clonotype was recorded many times. The gene calls are TRBV2 and TRBJ1-1; 10 bases align to TRBD1. The CDR3 is made up of 14 amino acids. V lost 7 bases and J lost 3; bases outside the gene matches: 5. Germline loops: CDR1 SNHLY, CDR2 FYNNEI. The CDR3 here is CASTRQGADTEAFF. Here the CDR3 DNA reads TGTGCCAGCACTAGACAGGGGGCGGACACTGAAGCTTTCTTT. The whole variable domain, filled in from reference TRBV2 and TRBJ1-1, reads EPEVTQTPSHQVTQMGQEVILRCVPISNHLYFYWYRQILGQKVEFLVSFYNNEISEKSEIFDDQFSVERPDGSNFTLKIRSTKLEDSAMYFCASTRQGADTEAFFGQGTRLTVV.

This clonotype has a count of ten or more. The chain is built from TRBV12-3 or TRBV12-4 and TRBJ2-1, with 8 bases that match TRBD2. The CDR3 has 16 residues. J was trimmed by 4 bases and V by 1 base; bases with no gene match: 6. In DNA form, the CDR3 reads TGTGCCAGCAGTTTAGGAGCGGGAGAGGGTTACAATGAGCAGTTCTTC. Translation: CASSLGAGEGYNEQFF.

In this sample, this clonotype turned up many times. This sequence joins TRBV6-2 or TRBV6-3 and TRBJ2-1; tentative D call: TRBD2 (6 bases). CDR1 and CDR2 (germline): MNHEY, SVGEGT. Trimming shortened V by 0 bases and J by 0 bases, and 15 bases separated the two germline ends. The CDR3 runs 18 residues. The CDR3 bases are TGTGCCAGCAGTTACTCGGCTAGCGCTTTTAGCTCCTACAATGAGCAGTTCTTC. This encodes CASSYSASAFSSYNEQFF.

The chain recombines TRBV27 with TRBJ2-2; 7 bases match TRBD1. V lost 6 bases and J lost 0; bases outside the gene matches: 7. The V gene's germline CDR1 is MNHEY and CDR2 SMNVEV (reference sequence). The CDR3 has 16 residues. The CDR3 is CASRDLGQANTGELFF. The CDR3 DNA reads as TGTGCCAGCAGAGACCTCGGACAGGCGAACACCGGGGAGCTGTTTTTT.

The table lists this clonotype with many counts. V is TRBV12-3 or TRBV12-4 and J is TRBJ2-1, with D perhaps matching TRBD2 (5 bases). Trimming removed 1 base at V and 0 bases at J, with 10 bases between. The CDR3 is 16 residues long. CDR3 DNA sequence: TGTGCCAGCAGTTTAGGGGGAGTATACTCCTACAATGAGCAGTTCTTC. Its translation: CASSLGGVYSYNEQFF.

The V and J genes are TRBV5-6 and TRBJ1-2, with a possible D match to TRBD1 (5 bases). This CDR3 comprises 13 residues. V was pared by 1 base and J by 7 bases, with 11 bases between. The germline V gene encodes CDR1 SGHDT and CDR2 YYEEEE. DNA of the CDR3: TGTGCCAGCAGCTTGAACTGGGGGAGTGGCTACACCTTC. Its translation: CASSLNWGSGYTF.

This clonotype was observed a few times. It may be a read error: a sequence one base away is much more abundant. The V gene is TRBV7-8, the J gene TRBJ1-1; D call uncertain. CDR1 is SGHVS and CDR2 is FQNEAQ in the germline V gene. Trimming pared 5 bases from V and 3 bases from J, leaving 22 bases between. The CDR3 totals 17 residues. The CDR3 nucleotides read TGTGCCAGCAGCCTAGGGCGGAGGAAGATTGAGGACACTGAAGCTTTCTTT. Amino acid sequence: CASSLGRRKIEDTEAFF.

In this sample, this clonotype turned up many times. V gene TRBV12-5 combines with J gene TRBJ2-5; 12 bases agree with TRBD1. CDR3 size: 15 residues. From germline, CDR1 is LGHNT and CDR2 FRNRAP. After removal of 8 bases from V and 5 bases from J, the junction contained 9 bases not matched to a gene. In nucleotides, the CDR3 is TGTGCTAGTCGGAGGGGACAGGGGGCTTGGGAGACCCAGTACTTC. Translating it yields CASRRGQGAWETQYF.

This clonotype was observed at least ten times. The gene calls are TRBV20-1 and TRBJ2-5; D is unclear. V was shortened by 3 bases and J by 4 bases, with 12 bases between the two germline ends. The CDR3 extends over 13 amino acids. The germline gives CDR1 DFQATT, CDR2 SNEGSKA (reference sequence). The CDR3 reads CSASSQGRETQYF. DNA of the CDR3: TGCAGTGCTAGTTCCCAAGGCCGAGAGACCCAGTACTTC.

This clonotype was detected many times. The gene calls are TRBV6-5 and TRBJ2-5; TRBD2 matches 9 bases. The CDR3 extends over 16 amino acids. V gave up 2 bases and J gave up 4 bases; unmatched junction bases: 8. Germline loops: CDR1 MNHEY, CDR2 SVGAGI. In DNA, the CDR3 is TGTGCCAGCAGTTACGGGGGCGGGAGGGGGGCAGAGACCCAGTACTTC. Translating it yields CASSYGGGRGAETQYF.

The chain recombines TRBV28 with TRBJ2-7; D call uncertain. Germline V gives CDR1 MDHEN, CDR2 SYDVKM. The V and J ends lost 4 bases and 2 bases respectively, with 12 bases between them. This CDR3 region has 14 residues. The CDR3 is CASSYSLTTYEQYF. The DNA for the CDR3 is TGTGCCAGCAGTTACAGCCTTACGACCTACGAGCAGTACTTC.

This clonotype was picked up many times. The rearrangement uses TRBV12-3 or TRBV12-4 and TRBJ1-2; 8 positions match TRBD1. This CDR3 region has 14 residues. Trimming at V came to 5 bases and at J to 8 bases, leaving 10 bases not matched to a gene. This chain's CDR3 is CASSHSGQGRGYTF. CDR3 nucleotide sequence: TGTGCCAGCAGTCACTCCGGACAGGGAAGAGGCTACACCTTC.

The chain couples TRBV19 to TRBJ2-3, with D uncertain. Trimming took off 7 bases at V and 3 bases at J, with 8 bases between the two ends. The CDR3 sequence is 12 residues long. The germline V gene has CDR1 LNHDA and CDR2 SQIVND (reference sequence). Written as DNA, the CDR3 is TGTGCCAGTAATTCCCTAACAGATACGCAGTATTTT. As protein: CASNSLTDTQYF.

This clonotype occurred many times. The chain carries TRBV5-1 and TRBJ1-2, with D unclear. V lost 2 bases, J lost 3 bases, and 8 bases lay in between. The germline V gene has CDR1 SGHRS and CDR2 YFSETQ. This CDR3 region has 13 residues. The DNA of the CDR3 is TGCGCCAGCAGCTTTACAGAGGACTATGGCTACACCTTC. Amino acid sequence: CASSFTEDYGYTF.